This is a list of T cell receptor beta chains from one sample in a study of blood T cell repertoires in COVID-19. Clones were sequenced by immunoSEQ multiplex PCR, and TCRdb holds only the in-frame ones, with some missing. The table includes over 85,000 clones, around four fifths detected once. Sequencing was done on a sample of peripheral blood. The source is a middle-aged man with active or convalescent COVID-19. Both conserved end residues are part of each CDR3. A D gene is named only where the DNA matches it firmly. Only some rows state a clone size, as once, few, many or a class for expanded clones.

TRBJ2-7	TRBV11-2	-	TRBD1	CASSLTGEPYGQYF	TGTGCCAGCAGCTTGACAGGGGAACCCTACGGGCAGTACTTC
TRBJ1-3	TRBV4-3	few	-	CASSQSTRTRSGNTIYF	TGCGCCAGCAGCCAGAGCACCCGGACACGGTCTGGAAACACCATATATTTT
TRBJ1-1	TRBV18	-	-	CASSPNRDTEAFF	TGTGCCAGCTCACCAAACAGGGATACTGAAGCTTTCTTT
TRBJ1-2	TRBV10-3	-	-	CAISESGYGYTF	TGTGCCATCAGTGAGTCCGGCTATGGCTACACCTTC
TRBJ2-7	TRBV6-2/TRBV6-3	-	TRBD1	CASSPGQGAIYEQYF	TGTGCCAGCAGCCCCGGACAGGGGGCCATCTACGAGCAGTACTTC
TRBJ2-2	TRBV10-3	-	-	CAISEVAGGTGELFF	TGTGCCATCAGTGAAGTGGCAGGGGGGACCGGGGAGCTGTTTTTT
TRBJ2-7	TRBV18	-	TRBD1	CASSSQQGNAYEQYF	TGTGCCAGCTCATCGCAACAGGGGAACGCCTACGAGCAGTACTTC
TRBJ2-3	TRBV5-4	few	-	CASSLLAQGTDTQYF	TGTGCCAGCAGCTTACTGGCGCAGGGCACAGATACGCAGTATTTT
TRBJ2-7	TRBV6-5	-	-	CASRGAGASYEQYF	TGTGCCAGCAGAGGGGCGGGGGCCTCCTACGAGCAGTACTTC
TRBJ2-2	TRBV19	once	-	CASRPRRTTNTGELFF	TGTGCCAGTAGACCTCGCCGGACAACGAACACCGGGGAGCTGTTTTTT
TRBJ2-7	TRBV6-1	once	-	CASSEALRGYEQYF	TGTGCCAGCAGTGAAGCGCTTCGGGGGTACGAGCAGTACTTC
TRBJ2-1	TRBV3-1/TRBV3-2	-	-	CASSQPRGVHNEQFF	TGTGCCAGCAGCCAACCCAGGGGAGTCCACAATGAGCAGTTCTTC
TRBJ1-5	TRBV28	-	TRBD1	CASSFAQGAGNQPQHF	TGTGCCAGCAGTTTCGCCCAGGGGGCCGGGAATCAGCCCCAGCATTTT
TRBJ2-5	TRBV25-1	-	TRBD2	CASSRAGWETQYF	TGTGCCAGCAGTCGAGCGGGGTGGGAGACCCAGTACTTC
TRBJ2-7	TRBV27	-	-	CASSWAGTSYEQYF	TGTGCCAGCAGTTGGGCGGGGACTTCCTACGAGCAGTACTTC
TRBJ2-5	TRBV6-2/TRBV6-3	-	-	CASSPQYERRKETQYF	TGTGCCAGCAGCCCGCAGTATGAGCGGAGAAAAGAGACCCAGTACTTC
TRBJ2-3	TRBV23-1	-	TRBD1	CARTYTDRVADTQYF	TGCGCCAGAACTTACACGGACAGGGTGGCAGATACGCAGTATTTT
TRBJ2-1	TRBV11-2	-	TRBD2	CASSIISGGAGGSYNEQFF	TGTGCCAGCAGCATAATCAGCGGGGGGGCCGGGGGCTCCTACAATGAGCAGTTCTTC
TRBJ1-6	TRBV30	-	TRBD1	CAWSVLGDRASPLHF	TGTGCCTGGAGTGTACTCGGGGACAGGGCTTCACCCCTCCACTTT
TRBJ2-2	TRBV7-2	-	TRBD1	CASSLRQGSTGELFF	TGTGCCAGCAGCCTAAGACAGGGGAGTACCGGGGAGCTGTTTTTT
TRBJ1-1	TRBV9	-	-	CASSASYRDLPGEAFF	TGTGCCAGCAGCGCCTCCTACAGGGACCTCCCAGGGGAAGCTTTCTTT
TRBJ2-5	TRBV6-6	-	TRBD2	CASSPRIAGGPETQYF	TGTGCCAGCAGCCCCAGGATAGCGGGGGGGCCCGAGACCCAGTACTTC
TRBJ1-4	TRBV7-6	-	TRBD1	CASSPRTGGSTNEKLFF	TGTGCCAGCAGCCCCCGGACAGGGGGGTCAACTAATGAAAAACTGTTTTTT
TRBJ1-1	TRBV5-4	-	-	CASSPDSPLRTEAFF	TGTGCCAGCAGCCCCGACTCCCCGTTGAGGACTGAAGCTTTCTTT
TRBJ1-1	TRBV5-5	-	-	CASSYTGGMNTEAFF	TGTGCCAGCAGTTATACGGGGGGTATGAACACTGAAGCTTTCTTT
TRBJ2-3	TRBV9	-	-	CASSPPWTAGDTQYF	TGTGCCAGCAGCCCTCCGTGGACGGCGGGAGATACGCAGTATTTT
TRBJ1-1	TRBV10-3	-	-	CAVRGEGTEAFF	TGTGCCGTTCGGGGGGAAGGGACTGAAGCTTTCTTT
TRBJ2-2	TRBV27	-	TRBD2	CASTIAGGTGELFF	TGTGCCAGCACCATAGCGGGGGGGACCGGGGAGCTGTTTTTT
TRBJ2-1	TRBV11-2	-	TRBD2	CASSLVLLAGGLDEQFF	TGTGCCAGCAGCTTAGTATTACTAGCGGGGGGGCTAGATGAGCAGTTCTTC
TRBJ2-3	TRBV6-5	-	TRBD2	CASSWGLAGETQYF	TGTGCCAGCAGTTGGGGACTAGCGGGGGAGACGCAGTATTTT
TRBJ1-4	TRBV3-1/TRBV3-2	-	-	CASSLLSTNEKLFF	TGTGCCAGCAGCCTCCTATCTACCAACGAAAAACTGTTTTTT
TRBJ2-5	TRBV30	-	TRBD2	CAGTSGGAQYQETQYF	TGTGCCGGGACTAGCGGGGGGGCTCAGTACCAAGAGACCCAGTACTTC
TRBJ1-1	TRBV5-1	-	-	CASSLGGQMNTEAFF	TGCGCCAGCAGCTTGGGAGGACAGATGAACACTGAAGCTTTCTTT
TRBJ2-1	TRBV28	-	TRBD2	CASSESGTSSYNEQFF	TGTGCCAGCAGTGAATCCGGGACTAGTTCCTACAATGAGCAGTTCTTC
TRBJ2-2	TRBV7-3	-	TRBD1	CASSFPKGGANTGELFF	TGTGCCAGCAGTTTCCCCAAAGGGGGCGCGAACACCGGGGAGCTGTTTTTT
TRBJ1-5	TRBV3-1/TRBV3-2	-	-	CASSPGGNQPQHF	TGTGCCAGCAGCCCCGGGGGTAATCAGCCCCAGCATTTT
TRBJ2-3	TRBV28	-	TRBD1	CASSRLLGQGENTQYF	TGTGCCAGCAGTCGCCTCCTGGGACAGGGGGAGAATACGCAGTATTTT
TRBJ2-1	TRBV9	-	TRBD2	CASSALTSGGAFTYNEQFF	TGTGCCAGCAGCGCTCTGACTAGCGGGGGGGCTTTCACCTACAATGAGCAGTTCTTC
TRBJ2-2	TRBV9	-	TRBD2	CASSVASGGAGELFF	TGTGCCAGCAGCGTAGCAAGCGGGGGGGCCGGGGAGCTGTTTTTT
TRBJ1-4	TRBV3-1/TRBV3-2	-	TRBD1	CASSQGDRPNEKLFF	TGTGCCAGCAGCCAAGGGGACAGGCCTAATGAAAAACTGTTTTTT
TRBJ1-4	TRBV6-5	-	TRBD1	CAISDTRGYEKLFF	TGTGCCATCTCGGACACCAGGGGGTATGAAAAACTGTTTTTT
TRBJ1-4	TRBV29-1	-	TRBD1	CSVSGTGAEKLFF	TGCAGCGTTTCCGGGACAGGGGCCGAAAAACTGTTTTTT
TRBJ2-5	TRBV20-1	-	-	CSASGTFMQETQYF	TGCAGTGCCAGTGGGACATTTATGCAAGAGACCCAGTACTTC
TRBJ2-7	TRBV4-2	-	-	CASRPSSLYYEQYF	TGTGCCAGCAGGCCAAGTAGCCTGTACTACGAGCAGTACTTC
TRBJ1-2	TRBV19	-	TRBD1	CASRRRTGTGGADNYGYTF	TGTGCCAGTAGACGGAGGACCGGGACAGGGGGCGCCGACAACTATGGCTACACCTTC
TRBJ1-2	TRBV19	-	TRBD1	CASNPGQGNYGYTF	TGTGCCAGTAATCCGGGACAGGGGAACTATGGCTACACCTTC
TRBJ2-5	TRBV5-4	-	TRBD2	CASSLGGGEETQYF	TGTGCCAGCAGCTTGGGGGGGGGAGAAGAGACCCAGTACTTC
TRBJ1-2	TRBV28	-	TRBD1	CASSRKGAPGYTF	TGTGCCAGCAGTAGAAAGGGGGCGCCTGGCTACACCTTC